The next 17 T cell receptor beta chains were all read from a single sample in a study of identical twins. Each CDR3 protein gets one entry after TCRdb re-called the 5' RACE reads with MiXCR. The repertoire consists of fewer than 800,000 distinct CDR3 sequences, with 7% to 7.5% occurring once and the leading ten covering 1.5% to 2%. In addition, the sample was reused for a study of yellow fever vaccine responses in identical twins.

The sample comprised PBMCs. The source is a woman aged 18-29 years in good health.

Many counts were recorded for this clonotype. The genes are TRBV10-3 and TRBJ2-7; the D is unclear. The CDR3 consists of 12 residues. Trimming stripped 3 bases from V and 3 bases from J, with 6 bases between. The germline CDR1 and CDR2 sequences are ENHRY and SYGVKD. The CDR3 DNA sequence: TGTGCCATCAGTGAATTTGGCTACGAGCAGTACGTC. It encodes CAISEFGYEQYV.

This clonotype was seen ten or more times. The CDR3 reads CASSPGLAGEQFF. As DNA, the CDR3 is TGTGCCAGCAGCCCGGGACTAGCGGGAGAGCAGTTCTTC. This chain uses TRBV3-1 with TRBJ2-1; 13 bases are a match to TRBD2. Unmatched junction bases numbered 1, after V lost 4 bases and J lost 10 bases. The CDR3 loop spans 13 amino acids. From germline, CDR1 is LGHDT and CDR2 YNNKEL (reference sequence).

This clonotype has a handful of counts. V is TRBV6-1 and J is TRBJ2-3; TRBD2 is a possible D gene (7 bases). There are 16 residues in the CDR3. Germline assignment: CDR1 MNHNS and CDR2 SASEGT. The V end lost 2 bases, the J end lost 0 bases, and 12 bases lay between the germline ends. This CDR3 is CASSENRGGSTDTQYF. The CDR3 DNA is TGTGCCAGCAGTGAAAATAGGGGGGGGAGCACAGATACGCAGTATTTT.

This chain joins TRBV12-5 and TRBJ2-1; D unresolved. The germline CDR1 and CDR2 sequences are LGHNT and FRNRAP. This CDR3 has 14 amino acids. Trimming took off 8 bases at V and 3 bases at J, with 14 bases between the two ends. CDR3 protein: CASPEDGDYNEQFF. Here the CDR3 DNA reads TGTGCTAGTCCAGAAGATGGGGACTACAATGAGCAGTTCTTC. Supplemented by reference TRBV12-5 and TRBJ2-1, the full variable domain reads DARVTQTPRHKVTEMGQEVTMRCQPILGHNTVFWYRQTMMQGLELLAYFRNRAPLDDSGMPKDRFSAEMPDATLATLKIQPSEPRDSAVYFCASPEDGDYNEQFFGPGTRLTVL.

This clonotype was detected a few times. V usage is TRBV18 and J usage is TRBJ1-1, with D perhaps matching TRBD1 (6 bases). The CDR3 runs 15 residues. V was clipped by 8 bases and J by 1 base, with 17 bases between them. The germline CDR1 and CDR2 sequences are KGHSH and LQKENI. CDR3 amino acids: CASTPYRQANTEAFF. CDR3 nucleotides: TGTGCCAGCACGCCTTATCGACAGGCGAACACTGAAGCTTTCTTT.

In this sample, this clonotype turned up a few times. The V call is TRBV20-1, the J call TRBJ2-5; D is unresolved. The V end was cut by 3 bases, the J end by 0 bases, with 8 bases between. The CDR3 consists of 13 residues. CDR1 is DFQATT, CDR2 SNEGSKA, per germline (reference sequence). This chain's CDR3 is CSARRSYQETQYF. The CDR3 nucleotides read TGCAGTGCTAGGAGATCCTACCAAGAGACCCAGTACTTC.

The CDR3 reads CASSLGGRGQETQYF. The CDR3 nucleotides read TGCGCCAGCAGCTTGGGAGGCAGGGGACAAGAGACCCAGTACTTC. The rearrangement joins TRBV5-1 to TRBJ2-5, with D possibly being TRBD1 (6 bases). This CDR3 spans 15 amino acids. Germline lookup yields CDR1 SGHRS and CDR2 YFSETQ. The V and J ends lost 0 bases and 2 bases respectively, with 11 bases between them.

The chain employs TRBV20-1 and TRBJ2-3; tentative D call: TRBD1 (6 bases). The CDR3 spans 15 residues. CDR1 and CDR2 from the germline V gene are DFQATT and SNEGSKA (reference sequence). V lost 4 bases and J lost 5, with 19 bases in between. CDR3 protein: CSAIRDTDPGDTQYF. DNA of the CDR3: TGCAGTGCTATAAGGGACACCGACCCCGGAGATACGCAGTATTTT.

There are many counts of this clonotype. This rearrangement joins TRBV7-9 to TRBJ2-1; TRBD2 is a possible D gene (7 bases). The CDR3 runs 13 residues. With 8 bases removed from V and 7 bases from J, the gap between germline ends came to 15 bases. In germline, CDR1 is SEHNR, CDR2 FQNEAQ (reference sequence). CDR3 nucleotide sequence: TGTGCCAGCGGAGGGGAGGGGGAAAATGAGCAGTTCTTC. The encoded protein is CASGGEGENEQFF. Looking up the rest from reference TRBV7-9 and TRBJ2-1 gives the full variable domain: DTGVSQNPRHKITKRGQNVTFRCDPISEHNRLYWYRQTLGQGPEFLTYFQNEAQLEKSRLLSDRFSAERPKGSFSTLEIQRTEQGDSAMYLCASGGEGENEQFFGPGTRLTVL.

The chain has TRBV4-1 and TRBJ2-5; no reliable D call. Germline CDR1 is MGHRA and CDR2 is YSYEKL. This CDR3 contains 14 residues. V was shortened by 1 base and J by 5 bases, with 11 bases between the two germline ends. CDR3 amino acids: CASSQVLAGETQYF. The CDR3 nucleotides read TGCGCCAGCAGCCAAGTGTTAGCTGGGGAGACCCAGTACTTC.

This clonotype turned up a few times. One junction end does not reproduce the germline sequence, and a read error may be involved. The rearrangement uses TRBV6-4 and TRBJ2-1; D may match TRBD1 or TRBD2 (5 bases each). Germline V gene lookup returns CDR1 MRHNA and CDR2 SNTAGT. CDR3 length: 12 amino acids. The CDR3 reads CASSDFWGEQFF. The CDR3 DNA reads TGTGCCAGCAGCGACTTCTGGGGGGAGCAGTTCTTC.

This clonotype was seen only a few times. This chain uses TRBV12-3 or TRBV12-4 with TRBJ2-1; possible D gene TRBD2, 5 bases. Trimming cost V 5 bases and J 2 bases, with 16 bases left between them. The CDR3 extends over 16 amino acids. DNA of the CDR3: TGTGCCAGCAGTCTGGGGATTGGACTCGCCTACAATGAGCAGTTCTTC. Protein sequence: CASSLGIGLAYNEQFF.

The CDR3 coding sequence is TGTGCCATCAGCCAGACAGGGAGGTTATCAAAAGTTGACAATGAGCAGTTCTTC. It yields the protein CAISQTGRLSKVDNEQFF. This chain links TRBV10-3 with TRBJ2-1; the D gene is possibly TRBD1 (7 bases). V shed 6 bases and J shed 5 bases, with 26 bases lying between them. Germline CDR1 ENHRY, CDR2 SYGVKD. The CDR3 runs to 18 residues.

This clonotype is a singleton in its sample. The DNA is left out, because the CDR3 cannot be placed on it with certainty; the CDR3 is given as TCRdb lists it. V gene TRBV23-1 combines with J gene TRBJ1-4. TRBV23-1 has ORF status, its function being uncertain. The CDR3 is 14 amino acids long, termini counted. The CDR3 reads CASYGDQLMKNCFF.

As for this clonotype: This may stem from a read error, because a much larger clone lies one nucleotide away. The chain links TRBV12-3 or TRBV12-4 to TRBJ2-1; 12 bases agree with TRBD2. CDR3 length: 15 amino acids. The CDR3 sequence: CASSSSGRAYNELFF. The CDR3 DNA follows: TGTGCCAGCAGTTCTAGCGGGAGGGCATACAATGAGCTGTTCTTC.

The CDR3 protein is CASSLLQGAEQFF. As DNA, the CDR3 is TGTGCCAGCAGTTTACTCCAGGGGGCTGAGCAGTTCTTC. The rearrangement links TRBV12-3 or TRBV12-4 to TRBJ2-1, with 8 positions matching TRBD1. The CDR3 runs 13 residues. V lost 2 bases and J lost 9; bases outside the gene matches: 3.

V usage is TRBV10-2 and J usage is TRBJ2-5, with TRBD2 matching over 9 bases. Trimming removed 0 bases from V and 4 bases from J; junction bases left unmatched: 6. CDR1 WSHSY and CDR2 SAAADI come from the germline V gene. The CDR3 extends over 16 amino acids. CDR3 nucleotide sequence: TGCGCCAGCAGTGAGTCGACAGCGGGGGGAGGAGAGACCCAGTACTTC. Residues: CASSESTAGGGETQYF.